These 11 T cell receptor beta chains were all obtained from the same sample, sequenced in a study of T cells in Graves' hyperthyroidism and ophthalmopathy. Researchers took RNA transcripts and amplified the TCR beta CDR3 regions from them. The TCR CDR3 was amplified in a first-round RT-PCR using the HTBI primer set. TCRdb used MiXCR to reprocess the multiplex PCR reads, holding one entry per CDR3 protein. This sample has 480,000 or so distinct CDR3 sequences, with 35% to 50% found just once. Sequences were obtained from peripheral blood or thyroid tissue (not recorded which). These receptors were collected from an adult woman with Graves' disease, either hyperthyroidism or ophthalmopathy (not recorded which).

The chain employs TRBV9 and TRBJ1-1; perhaps TRBD1 as D (5 bases). This CDR3 is built from 14 residues. Germline-derived CDR1 and CDR2 are SGDLS and YYNGEE. Trimming stripped 6 bases from V and 3 bases from J, with 15 bases between. CDR3 DNA: TGTGCCAGCACCCTGGGACGGGTAGACACTGAAGCTTTCTTT. Encoded protein: CASTLGRVDTEAFF.

This clonotype was found many times. V and J are TRBV24-1 and TRBJ1-2; possibly TRBD1 for D (6 bases). Trimming removed 9 bases at V and 6 bases at J, with 16 bases between. The CDR3 consists of 13 residues. CDR1 is KGHDR, CDR2 SFDVKD, per germline. CDR3 coding DNA: TGTGCCACCCGAGCGGGGGGCCAGGATGGCTACACCTTC. It encodes CATRAGGQDGYTF.

The genes are TRBV2 and TRBJ2-5; D unresolved. Germline loops: CDR1 SNHLY, CDR2 FYNNEI. The CDR3 length is 13 residues. Trimming cost V 6 bases and J 2 bases, with 10 bases left between them. In DNA form, the CDR3 reads TGTGCCAGCAGGTTAGCTACTCAAGAGACCCAGTACTTC. Protein sequence: CASRLATQETQYF.

In its sample, this clonotype was seen many times. The V and J genes are TRBV2 and TRBJ1-4; TRBD1 matches 7 bases. CDR3 length: 14 residues. The germline CDR1 and CDR2 sequences are SNHLY and FYNNEI. V shed 2 bases and J 7 bases; nucleotides not matched to a gene: 4. The CDR3 DNA is TGTGCCAGCAGTGAATGGACAGGAAGTGAAAAACTGTTTTTT. This gives the protein CASSEWTGSEKLFF.

The rearrangement joins TRBV15 to TRBJ1-2; D is undetermined. Germline-derived CDR1 and CDR2 are LNHNV and YYDKDF (reference sequence). V lost 3 bases and J 4 bases, leaving 15 bases between the germline ends. This CDR3 comprises 15 residues. The CDR3 DNA is TGTGCCACCAGCAGCAGAAAATCCACGGGCTATGGCTACACCTTC. Translating gives CATSSRKSTGYGYTF. The variable domain in full, with the rest retrieved from reference TRBV15 and TRBJ1-2, is DAMVIQNPRYQVTQFGKPVTLSCSQTLNHNVMYWYQQKSSQAPKLLFHYYDKDFNNEADTPDNFQSRRPNTSFCFLDIRSPGLGDTAMYLCATSSRKSTGYGYTFGSGTRLTVV.

This clonotype is a singleton in its sample. A much larger clone is a single base away; this may be a read error. V and J are TRBV5-1 and TRBJ2-7; 10 bases are shared with TRBD1. The CDR3 covers 14 residues. The germline V gene has CDR1 SGHRS and CDR2 YFSETQ. The CDR3 DNA reads as TGCGCCAGCAGACCCGGGACAGGGGAGGACGAGCAGTGCTTC. This codes for CASRPGTGEDEQCF.

V and J are TRBV7-9 and TRBJ1-6; D uncertain. Trimming left V 4 bases short and J 6 bases short, with 16 bases between. Germline V CDR1 and CDR2: SEHNR, FQNEAQ (reference sequence). The CDR3 sequence is 16 residues long. Written as DNA, the CDR3 is TGTGCCAGCAGCTCAAGGTCGGGTGTCGGTAATTCACCCCTCCACTTT. Residues: CASSSRSGVGNSPLHF.

The chain combines TRBV7-2 with TRBJ2-5, with D hard to call. V was pared by 3 bases and J by 4 bases, with 15 bases between. Germline CDR1 reads SGHTA; CDR2 reads FQGNSA. The CDR3 loop spans 15 amino acids. This CDR3 is CASSFTSTAGETQYF. CDR3 DNA: TGTGCCAGCAGCTTTACTTCGACGGCCGGAGAGACCCAGTACTTC.

This clonotype was seen more than once but under ten times. The chain employs TRBV15 and TRBJ1-6; tentatively, D is TRBD1 (5 bases). The germline CDR1 and CDR2 sequences are LNHNV and YYDKDF (reference sequence). Trimming took 9 bases from V and 3 from J, leaving 9 bases between them. The CDR3 spans 13 residues. The CDR3 DNA sequence: TGTGCCACTCAGGGAATCTATAATTCACCCCTCCACTTT. Its protein product is CATQGIYNSPLHF.

The chain is built from TRBV10-2 and TRBJ1-5; D unclear. The V gene lost 0 bases and the J gene lost 1 base, with 7 bases spanning the gap. The CDR3 contains 15 residues. CDR1 is WSHSY and CDR2 is SAAADI in the germline V gene. Here the CDR3 reads CASSESRQSNQPQHF. The CDR3 region has the DNA TGCGCCAGCAGTGAGTCGAGGCAGAGCAATCAGCCCCAGCATTTT.

To note about this clonotype: With a much larger clone just one base away, this may be a read error. The V call is TRBV12-3 or TRBV12-4, the J call TRBJ1-1; D might be TRBD1 (5 bases). The CDR3 runs to 15 residues. This CDR3 reads CARSPRTNNVAEAFF. The CDR3 region has the DNA TGTGCCCGCAGTCCCAGGACAAATAACGTTGCTGAAGCTTTCTTT.